This T cell receptor beta chain is drawn from a study of T cell clonotyping in hematopoietic cell transplantation. Study results and limitations: Broader posttransplant TCR repertoire diversity was predicted by graft donor and pretransplant recipient Inverse Simpson Index values. Few recipient clonotypes overlapped donors; over 95% were de novo at given depth.

CDR3 length equals 15 residues. Germline V gene sequence: CDR1 SGHNT, CDR2 YYREEE (reference sequence). V was clipped by 0 bases and J by 3 bases, with 10 bases between them. On this clone: The antigen is undetermined.

Repertoires were generated with immunoSEQ multiplex PCR, while TCRdb's copy carries only in-frame clones and drops some. The table has fewer than 7,000 clones, roughly 70% seen once. This specimen consisted of PBMCs, obtained 180 days after allogeneic stem cell transplant. The sequence came from a male patient in his fifties who had an allogeneic stem cell transplant from an unrelated donor, so the T cells may come from the graft donor. Some clones in this sample may be carry-over from other donors' samples. This chain joins TRBV5-4 and TRBJ1-5, with a weak D call TRBD1 (6 bases). CDR3 residues: CASSLDRALNQPQHF. CDR3 nucleotides: TGTGCCAGCAGCTTGGACAGGGCTCTCAATCAGCCCCAGCATTTT.